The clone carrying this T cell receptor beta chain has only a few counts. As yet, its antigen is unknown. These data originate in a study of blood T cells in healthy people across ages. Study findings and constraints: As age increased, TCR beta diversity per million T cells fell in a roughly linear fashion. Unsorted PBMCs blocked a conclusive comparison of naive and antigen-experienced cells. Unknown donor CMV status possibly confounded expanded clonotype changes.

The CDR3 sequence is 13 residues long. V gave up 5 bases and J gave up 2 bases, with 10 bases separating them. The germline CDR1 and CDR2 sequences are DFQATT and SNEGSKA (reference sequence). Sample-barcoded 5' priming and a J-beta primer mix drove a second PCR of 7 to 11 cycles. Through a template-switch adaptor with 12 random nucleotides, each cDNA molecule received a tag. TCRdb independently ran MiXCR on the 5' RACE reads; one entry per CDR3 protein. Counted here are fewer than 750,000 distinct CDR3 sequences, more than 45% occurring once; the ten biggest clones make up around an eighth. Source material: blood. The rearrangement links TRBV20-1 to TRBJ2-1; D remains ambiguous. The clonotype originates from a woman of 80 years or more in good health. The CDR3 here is CSALVGPYNEQFF. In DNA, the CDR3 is TGCAGTGCTCTAGTCGGCCCCTACAATGAGCAGTTCTTC.